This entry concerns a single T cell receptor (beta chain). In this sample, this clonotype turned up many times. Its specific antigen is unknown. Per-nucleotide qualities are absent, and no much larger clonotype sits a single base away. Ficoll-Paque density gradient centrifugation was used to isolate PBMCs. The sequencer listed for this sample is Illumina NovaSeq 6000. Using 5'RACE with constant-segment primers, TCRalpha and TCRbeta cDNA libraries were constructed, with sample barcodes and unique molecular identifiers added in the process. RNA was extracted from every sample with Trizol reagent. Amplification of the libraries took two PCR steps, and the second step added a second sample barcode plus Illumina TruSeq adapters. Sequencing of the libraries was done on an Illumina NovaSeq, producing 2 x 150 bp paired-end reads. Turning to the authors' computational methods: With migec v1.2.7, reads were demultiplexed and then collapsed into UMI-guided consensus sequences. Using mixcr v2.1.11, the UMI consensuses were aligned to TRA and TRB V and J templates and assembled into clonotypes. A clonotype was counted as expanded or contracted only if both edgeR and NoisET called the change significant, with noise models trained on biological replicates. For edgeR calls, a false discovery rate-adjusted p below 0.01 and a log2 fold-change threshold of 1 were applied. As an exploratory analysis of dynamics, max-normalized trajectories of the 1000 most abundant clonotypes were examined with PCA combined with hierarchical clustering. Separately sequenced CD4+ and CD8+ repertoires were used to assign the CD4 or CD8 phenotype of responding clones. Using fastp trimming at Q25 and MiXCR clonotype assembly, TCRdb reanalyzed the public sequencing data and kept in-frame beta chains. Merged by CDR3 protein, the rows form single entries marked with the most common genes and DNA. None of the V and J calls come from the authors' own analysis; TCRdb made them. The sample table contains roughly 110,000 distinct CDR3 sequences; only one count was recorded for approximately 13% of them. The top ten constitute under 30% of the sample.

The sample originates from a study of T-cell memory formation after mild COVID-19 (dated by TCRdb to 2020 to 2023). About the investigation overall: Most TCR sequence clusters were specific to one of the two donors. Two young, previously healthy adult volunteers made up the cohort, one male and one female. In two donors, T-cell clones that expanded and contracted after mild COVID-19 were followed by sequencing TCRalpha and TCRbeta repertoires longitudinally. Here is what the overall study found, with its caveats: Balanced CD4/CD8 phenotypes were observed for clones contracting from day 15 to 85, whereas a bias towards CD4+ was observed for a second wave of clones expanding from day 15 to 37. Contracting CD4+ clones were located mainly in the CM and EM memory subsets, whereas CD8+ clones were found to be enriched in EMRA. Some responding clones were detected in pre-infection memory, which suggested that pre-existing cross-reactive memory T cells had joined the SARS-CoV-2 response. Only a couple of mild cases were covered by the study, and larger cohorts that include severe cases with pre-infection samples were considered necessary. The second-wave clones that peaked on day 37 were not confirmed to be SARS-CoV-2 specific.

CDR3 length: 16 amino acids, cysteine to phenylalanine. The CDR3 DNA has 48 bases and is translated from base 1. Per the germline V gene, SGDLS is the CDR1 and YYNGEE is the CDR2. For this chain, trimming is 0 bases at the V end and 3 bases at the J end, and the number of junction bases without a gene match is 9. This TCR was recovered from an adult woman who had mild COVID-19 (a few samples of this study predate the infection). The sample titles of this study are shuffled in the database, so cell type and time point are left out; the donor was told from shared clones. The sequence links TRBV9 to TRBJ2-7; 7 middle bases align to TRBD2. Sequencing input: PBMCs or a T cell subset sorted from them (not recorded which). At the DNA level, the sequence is TGTGCCAGCAGCGTAGGCAGCGGGACCTTCGACTACGAGCAGTACTTC. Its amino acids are CASSVGSGTFDYEQYF.